The sequence of this T cell receptor (beta chain) was determined in a study of blood T cell repertoires in COVID-19. Study information: Some COVID-19 samples were acute and others convalescent; all came from the United States, Italy and Spain. PBMCs, B-cell-depleted T cells, or T cells provided the cDNA or gDNA that made up the material.

CDR3 length: 15 residues. Trimming removed 1 base at V and 3 bases at J, with 12 bases between. CDR1 is SGHDN, CDR2 FVKESK, per germline. Original methodology: Amplification of reference gene primers provided the estimated nucleated cell counts. The protocol was immunoSEQ multiplex PCR, while the TCRdb copy is restricted to in-frame clones and leaves out a portion. The D gene and trimming were derived from the DNA, and the V and J assignments and clone size from that table. Among 150,000 to 200,000 clones listed, more than 75% were seen once. This clonotype was sampled from a woman in her forties or fifties with acute COVID-19. The V call is TRBV14, the J call TRBJ1-1; perhaps TRBD1 as D (5 bases). The material sequenced was PBMCs or T cells enriched from blood (not recorded which). The CDR3 sequence: CASSQVGGEDTEAFF. DNA of the CDR3: TGTGCCAGCAGCCAAGTTGGAGGGGAGGACACTGAAGCTTTCTTT.